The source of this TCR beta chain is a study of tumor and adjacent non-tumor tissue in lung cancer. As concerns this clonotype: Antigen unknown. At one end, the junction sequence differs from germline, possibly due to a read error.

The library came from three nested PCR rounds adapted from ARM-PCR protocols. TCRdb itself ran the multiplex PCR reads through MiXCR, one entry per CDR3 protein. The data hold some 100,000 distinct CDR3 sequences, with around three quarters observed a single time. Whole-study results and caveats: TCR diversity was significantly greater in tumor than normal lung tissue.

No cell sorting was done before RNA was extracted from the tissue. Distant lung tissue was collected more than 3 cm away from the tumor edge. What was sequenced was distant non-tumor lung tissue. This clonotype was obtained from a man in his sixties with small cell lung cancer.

CDR3 DNA: TGCAGCGTTGAAGCCAGGGGCGACCCAAGCCCCTACAATGACCAGTTCTTC. Translated, it gives CSVEARGDPSPYNDQFF. The chain links TRBV29-1 to TRBJ2-1, with a weak D call TRBD1 (6 bases). The CDR3 length is 17 residues. Per germline, CDR1 SQVTM and CDR2 ANQGSEA.